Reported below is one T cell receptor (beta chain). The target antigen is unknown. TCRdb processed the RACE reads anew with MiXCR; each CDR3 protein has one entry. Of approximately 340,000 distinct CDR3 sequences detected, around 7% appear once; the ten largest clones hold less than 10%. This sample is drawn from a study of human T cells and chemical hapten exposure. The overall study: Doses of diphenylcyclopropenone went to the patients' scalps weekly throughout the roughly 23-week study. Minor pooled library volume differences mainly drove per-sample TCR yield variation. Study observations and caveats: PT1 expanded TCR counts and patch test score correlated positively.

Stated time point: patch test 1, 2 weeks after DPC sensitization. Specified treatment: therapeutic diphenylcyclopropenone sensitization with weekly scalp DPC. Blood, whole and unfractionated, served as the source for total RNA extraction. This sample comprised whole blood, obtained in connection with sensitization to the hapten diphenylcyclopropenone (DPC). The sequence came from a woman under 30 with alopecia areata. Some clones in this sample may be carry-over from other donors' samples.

CDR3 DNA sequence: TGTGCCAGTAGTAACCAACTAGCGGGGGCCCTATACAATGAGCAGTTCTTC. Amino acid sequence: CASSNQLAGALYNEQFF. The genes are TRBV19 and TRBJ2-1, with TRBD2 matching 11 bases. The CDR3 runs to 17 residues. With V trimmed by 4 bases and J by 4 bases, 9 bases remained unmatched. Germline V CDR1 and CDR2: LNHDA, SQIVND (reference sequence).